Sequencing of this TCR beta chain was carried out in a study of regulatory T cells. Points from the study as a whole: Patient repertoires had restricted TRB V-J pairs and skewed V and J usage, most in Tregs. Hydrophobic residues at CDR3 positions 6 and 7 were enriched in conventional CD4+ T cells of CD3G-deficient patients.

Amplification used 52 TRBV primers and 13 TRBJ primers. TCRdb's copy holds only in-frame clones and misses some; the assay was immunoSEQ multiplex PCR. The sample contains 25,000 to 30,000 clones, roughly 90% of which appear only once. The CDR3 runs 16 residues. V was trimmed by 0 bases and J by 13 bases, leaving 22 bases between them. CDR1 LNHNV and CDR2 YYDKDF come from the germline V gene (reference sequence). Regarding this clone: What it binds is not known.

The chain is built from TRBV15 and TRBJ2-1, with D possibly TRBD1 on 6 matching bases. The TCR comes from a person aged 18 to 30 with CD3G deficiency. The sequenced material came from conventional CD4+ T cells sorted from blood. CDR3 sequence reads: CATSRDSYRAAPGQFF. The CDR3 DNA follows: TGTGCCACCAGCAGAGATTCCTACAGGGCGGCTCCGGGTCAGTTCTTC.